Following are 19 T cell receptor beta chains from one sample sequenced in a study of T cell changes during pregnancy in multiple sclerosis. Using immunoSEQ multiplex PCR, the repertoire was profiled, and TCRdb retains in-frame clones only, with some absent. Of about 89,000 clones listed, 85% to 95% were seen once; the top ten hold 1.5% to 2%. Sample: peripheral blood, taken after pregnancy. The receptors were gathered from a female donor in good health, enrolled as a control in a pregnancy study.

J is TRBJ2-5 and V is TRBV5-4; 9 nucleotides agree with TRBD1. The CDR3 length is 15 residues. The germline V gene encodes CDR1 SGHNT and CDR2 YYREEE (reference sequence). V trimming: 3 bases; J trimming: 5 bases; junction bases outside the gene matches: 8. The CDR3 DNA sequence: TGTGCCAGCAGCTCGAATGTACAGGGGGCTGAGACCCAGTACTTC. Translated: CASSSNVQGAETQYF.

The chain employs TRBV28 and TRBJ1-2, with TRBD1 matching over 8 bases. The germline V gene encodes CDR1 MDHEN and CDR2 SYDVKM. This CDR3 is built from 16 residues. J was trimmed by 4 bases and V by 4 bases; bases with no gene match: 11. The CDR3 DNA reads TGTGCCAGCAGTTCCAAAGACAGGGGAGACTCCTATGGCTACACCTTC. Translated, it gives CASSSKDRGDSYGYTF.

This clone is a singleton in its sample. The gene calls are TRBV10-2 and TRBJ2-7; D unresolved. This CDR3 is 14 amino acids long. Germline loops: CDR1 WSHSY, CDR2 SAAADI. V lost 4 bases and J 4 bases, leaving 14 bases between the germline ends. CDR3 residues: CASSGERHQYEQYF. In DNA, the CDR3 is TGCGCCAGCAGTGGTGAGCGTCATCAATACGAGCAGTACTTC.

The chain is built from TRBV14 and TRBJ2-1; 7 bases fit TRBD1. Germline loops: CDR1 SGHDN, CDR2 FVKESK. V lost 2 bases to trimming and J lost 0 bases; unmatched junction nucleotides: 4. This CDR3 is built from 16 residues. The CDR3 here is CASSQNRQGSYNEQFF. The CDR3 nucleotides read TGTGCCAGCAGCCAAAACCGACAGGGCTCCTACAATGAGCAGTTCTTC.

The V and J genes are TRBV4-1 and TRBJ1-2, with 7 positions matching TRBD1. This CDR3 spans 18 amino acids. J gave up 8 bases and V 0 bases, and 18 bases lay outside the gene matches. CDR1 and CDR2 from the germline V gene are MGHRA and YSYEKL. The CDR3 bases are TGCGCCAGCAGCCAAGATCCAAACTTAGCACAGGGGATCGGCGGCTACACCTTC. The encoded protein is CASSQDPNLAQGIGGYTF.

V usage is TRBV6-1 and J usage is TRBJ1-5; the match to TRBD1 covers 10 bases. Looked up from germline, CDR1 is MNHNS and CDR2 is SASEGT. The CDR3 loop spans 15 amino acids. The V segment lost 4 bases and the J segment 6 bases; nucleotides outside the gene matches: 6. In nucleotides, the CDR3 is TGTGCCAGCAGTGGCCCGGGACAGGGGAGTCAGCCCCAGCATTTT. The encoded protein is CASSGPGQGSQPQHF.

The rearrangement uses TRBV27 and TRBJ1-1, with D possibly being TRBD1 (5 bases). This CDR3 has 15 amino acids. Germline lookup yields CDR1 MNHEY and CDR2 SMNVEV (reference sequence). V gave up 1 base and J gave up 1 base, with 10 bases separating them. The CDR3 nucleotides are TGTGCCAGCAGTTTATTCTCAGGGAAGAACACTGAAGCTTTCTTT. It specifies CASSLFSGKNTEAFF.

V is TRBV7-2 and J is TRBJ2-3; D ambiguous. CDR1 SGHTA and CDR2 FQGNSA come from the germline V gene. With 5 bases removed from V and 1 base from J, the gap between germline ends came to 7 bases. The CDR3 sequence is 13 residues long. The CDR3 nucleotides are TGTGCCAGCAGCCGCGCGGGCACAGATACGCAGTATTTT. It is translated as CASSRAGTDTQYF.

The CDR3 DNA reads TGTGCCAGCAGCGTAGGAGGCAACCAAGAGACCCAGTACTTC. Translated: CASSVGGNQETQYF. V and J are TRBV9 and TRBJ2-5; D remains ambiguous. CDR1 SGDLS and CDR2 YYNGEE come from the germline V gene. The CDR3 loop spans 14 amino acids. V was pared by 0 bases and J by 0 bases, with 6 bases between.

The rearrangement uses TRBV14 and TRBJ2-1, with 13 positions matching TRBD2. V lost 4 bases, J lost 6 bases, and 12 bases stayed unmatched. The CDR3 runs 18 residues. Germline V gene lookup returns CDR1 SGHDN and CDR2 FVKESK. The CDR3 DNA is TGTGCCAGCAGCCTCCCGGGACTAGCGGGACGAGGGGCCAATGAGCAGTTCTTC. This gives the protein CASSLPGLAGRGANEQFF.

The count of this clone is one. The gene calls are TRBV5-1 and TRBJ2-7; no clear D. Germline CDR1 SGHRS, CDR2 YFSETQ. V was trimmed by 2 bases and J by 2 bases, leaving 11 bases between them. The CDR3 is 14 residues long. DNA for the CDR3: TGCGCCAGCAGCTTAAATCAGGTCACCTACGAGCAGTACTTC. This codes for CASSLNQVTYEQYF. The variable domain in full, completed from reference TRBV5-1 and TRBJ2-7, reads KAGVTQTPRYLIKTRGQQVTLSCSPISGHRSVSWYQQTPGQGLQFLFEYFSETQRNKGNFPGRFSGRQFSNSRSEMNVSTLELGDSALYLCASSLNQVTYEQYFGPGTRLTVT.

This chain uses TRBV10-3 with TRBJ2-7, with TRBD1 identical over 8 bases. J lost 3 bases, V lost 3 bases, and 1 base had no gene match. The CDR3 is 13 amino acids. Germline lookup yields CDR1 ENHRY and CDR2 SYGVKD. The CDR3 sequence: CAISEQGDYEQYF. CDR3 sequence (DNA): TGTGCCATCAGTGAACAGGGGGACTACGAGCAGTACTTC.

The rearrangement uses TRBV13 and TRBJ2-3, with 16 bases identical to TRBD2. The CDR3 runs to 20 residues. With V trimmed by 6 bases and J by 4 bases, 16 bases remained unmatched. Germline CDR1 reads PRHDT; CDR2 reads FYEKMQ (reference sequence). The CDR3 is CASSSTIGTSGRAGSDTQYF. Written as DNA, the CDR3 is TGTGCCAGCAGTTCAACTATTGGGACTAGCGGGAGGGCCGGGTCAGATACGCAGTATTTT.

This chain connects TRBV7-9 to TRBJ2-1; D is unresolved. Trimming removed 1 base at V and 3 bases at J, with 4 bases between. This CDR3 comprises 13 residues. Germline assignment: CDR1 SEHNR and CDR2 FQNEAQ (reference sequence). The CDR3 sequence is CASSLESYNEQFF. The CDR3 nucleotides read TGTGCCAGCAGCTTAGAGAGCTACAATGAGCAGTTCTTC. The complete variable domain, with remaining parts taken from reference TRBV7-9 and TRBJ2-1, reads DTGVSQNPRHKITKRGQNVTFRCDPISEHNRLYWYRQTLGQGPEFLTYFQNEAQLEKSRLLSDRFSAERPKGSFSTLEIQRTEQGDSAMYLCASSLESYNEQFFGPGTRLTVL.

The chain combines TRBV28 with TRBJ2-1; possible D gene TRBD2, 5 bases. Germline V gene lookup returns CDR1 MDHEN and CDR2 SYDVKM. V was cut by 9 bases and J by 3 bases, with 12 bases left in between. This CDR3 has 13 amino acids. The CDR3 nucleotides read TGTGCCAGTAGGGCGGGCCTCTACAATGAGCAGTTCTTC. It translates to CASRAGLYNEQFF.

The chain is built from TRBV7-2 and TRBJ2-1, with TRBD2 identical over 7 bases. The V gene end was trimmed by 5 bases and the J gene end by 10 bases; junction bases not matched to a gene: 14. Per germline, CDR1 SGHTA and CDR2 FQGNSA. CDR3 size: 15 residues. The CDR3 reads CASSPGTTGAGEQFF. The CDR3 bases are TGTGCCAGCAGCCCCGGGACTACCGGGGCGGGCGAGCAGTTCTTC.

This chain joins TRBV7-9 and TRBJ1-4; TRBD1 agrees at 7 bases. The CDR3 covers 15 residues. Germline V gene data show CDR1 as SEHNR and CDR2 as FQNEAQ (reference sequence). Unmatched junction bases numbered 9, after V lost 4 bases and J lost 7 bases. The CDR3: CASSSGDRAGEKLFF. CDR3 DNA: TGTGCCAGCAGCTCTGGAGACAGGGCTGGTGAAAAACTGTTTTTT.

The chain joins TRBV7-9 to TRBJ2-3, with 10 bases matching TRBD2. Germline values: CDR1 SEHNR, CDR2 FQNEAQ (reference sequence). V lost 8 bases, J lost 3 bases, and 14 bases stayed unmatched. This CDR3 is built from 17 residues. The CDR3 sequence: CASGQGPPGLATDTQYF. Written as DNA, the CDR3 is TGTGCCAGCGGCCAGGGGCCCCCGGGACTAGCGACAGATACGCAGTATTTT.

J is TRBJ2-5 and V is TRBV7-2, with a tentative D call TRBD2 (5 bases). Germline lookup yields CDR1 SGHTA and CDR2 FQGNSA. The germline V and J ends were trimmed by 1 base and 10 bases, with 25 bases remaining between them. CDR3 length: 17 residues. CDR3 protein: CASSLESVLDRYRDQYF. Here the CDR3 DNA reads TGTGCCAGCAGCTTAGAATCTGTTCTTGACCGGTATCGGGACCAGTACTTC.